These T cell receptor beta chains were read from a single sample in a study of Ad26.COV2.S vaccination and SARS-CoV-2 variants. Using immunoSEQ multiplex PCR, the repertoire was profiled, and TCRdb retains in-frame clones only, with some absent. The sample records about 680,000 clones, 70% to 90% being singletons. Sample: peripheral blood, taken in a trial of Ad26.COV2.S vaccine versus placebo. All receptors derive from a person aged 18 to 59 who received the Ad26.COV2.S COVID-19 vaccine or a placebo. Both conserved end residues are part of each CDR3. A D gene is named only where the DNA matches it firmly. Part of the rows lack a size; the others show once, few, many or a class for expanded clones.

V gene,J gene,clone size,D gene,CDR3 DNA,CDR3 protein
TRBV12-2,TRBJ2-5,once,NA,TGTGCAAGTCGCAAACAGGGGACGCCGGGCCAAGAGACCCAGTACTTC,CASRKQGTPGQETQYF
TRBV6-5,TRBJ2-1,NA,NA,TGTGCCAGCAGCCCCCGGCGCACCCTCAATGAGCAGTTCTTC,CASSPRRTLNEQFF
TRBV27,TRBJ1-5,many,NA,TGTGCCAGCAGGAAACAGGGCCCTAATCAGCCCCAGCATTTT,CASRKQGPNQPQHF
TRBV3-1/TRBV3-2,TRBJ2-7,few,NA,TGTGCCAGCAGTCCGGGGCTCGTAGCCTACGAGCAGTACTTC,CASSPGLVAYEQYF
TRBV2,TRBJ2-1,NA,NA,TGTGCCAGCAGCAAGAAGGGGCATGAGCAGTTCTTC,CASSKKGHEQFF
TRBV6-5,TRBJ1-2,NA,TRBD1,TGTGCCAGCGATCCGGGACAGGGGGAAGGCTATGGCTACACCTTC,CASDPGQGEGYGYTF
TRBV12-3/TRBV12-4,TRBJ1-2,NA,TRBD1,TGTGCCAGCAGCCCTGACAGGGTCCGTGGCTACACCTTC,CASSPDRVRGYTF
TRBV28,TRBJ2-5,few,NA,TGTGCCAGCAGTTCCCCCTCGCGGACCCAGTACTTC,CASSSPSRTQYF
TRBV18,TRBJ2-5,once,NA,TGTGCCAGCTCACCAGGGGGGCCGGGCACAGAGACCCAGTACTTC,CASSPGGPGTETQYF
TRBV12-3/TRBV12-4,TRBJ2-7,NA,NA,TGTGCCAGCAGTTTCATTGGTTACGAGCAGTACTTC,CASSFIGYEQYF
TRBV5-1,TRBJ1-1,few,TRBD1,TGCGCCAGCAGCTTGACAGGGGGGAACACTGAAGCTTTCTTT,CASSLTGGNTEAFF
TRBV29-1,TRBJ1-1,NA,NA,TGCAGCGGCTGGACAGACAACACTGAAGCTTTCTTT,CSGWTDNTEAFF
TRBV18,TRBJ2-7,few,NA,TGTGCCAGCTCACAAACAGGCTTCTCCTACGAGCAGTACTTC,CASSQTGFSYEQYF
TRBV6-5,TRBJ1-6,NA,TRBD1,TGTGCCAGCAGTCTGGGACAGGGCGGTGATTCACCCCTCCACTTT,CASSLGQGGDSPLHF
TRBV30,TRBJ2-7,NA,TRBD1,TGTGCCTGGAGTCAGGGGGTCTTATACGAGCAGTACTTC,CAWSQGVLYEQYF
TRBV5-6,TRBJ2-6,NA,NA,TGTGCCAGCAGCTTGAGTGTTTCTGGGGCCAACGTCCTGACTTTC,CASSLSVSGANVLTF
TRBV7-2,TRBJ1-2,NA,NA,TGTGCCAGCAGTTCAGGGACCCTTTCCAACTATGGCTACACCTTC,CASSSGTLSNYGYTF
TRBV19,TRBJ2-7,NA,NA,TGTGCCAGTAGTATAGGGGCAGGTTACGAGCAGTACTTC,CASSIGAGYEQYF
TRBV19,TRBJ2-5,NA,TRBD1,TGTGCCAGTAGTCCCCGACAGGGGCTGAACAGAGAGACCCAGTACTTC,CASSPRQGLNRETQYF
TRBV19,TRBJ2-7,NA,TRBD2,TGTGCCAGTAGTTCAAGACTAGCGGAGGCCTACGAGCAGTACTTC,CASSSRLAEAYEQYF
TRBV18,TRBJ1-6,NA,TRBD1,TGTGCCAGCTCACCCCAGGGTTCGACAGGGTCTTCACCCCTCCACTTT,CASSPQGSTGSSPLHF
TRBV2,TRBJ1-2,NA,TRBD1,TGTGCCAGCAGGGAACAGACAGGGGGCGCACGTGGCTACACCTTC,CASREQTGGARGYTF
TRBV25-1,TRBJ2-7,NA,NA,TGTGCCAGCAGGGACTACCAGTACGAGCAGTACTTC,CASRDYQYEQYF
TRBV5-6,TRBJ1-2,NA,TRBD1,TGTGCCAGCAGCCCCGGACAGGGGGAGGTTGAGTATGGCTACACCTTC,CASSPGQGEVEYGYTF
TRBV11-2,TRBJ2-2,NA,TRBD2,TGTGCCAGCAGCTCCGGGACTATGAACACCGGGGAGCTGTTTTTT,CASSSGTMNTGELFF
TRBV6-4,TRBJ2-3,NA,NA,TGTGCCAGCAGCTCCCAGGTTGGAGGCACAGATACGCAGTATTTT,CASSSQVGGTDTQYF
TRBV24-1,TRBJ2-2,NA,NA,TGTGCCACCAGTGATTTCCAAACCGGGGAGCTGTTTTTT,CATSDFQTGELFF
TRBV10-3,TRBJ1-6,NA,NA,TGTGCCATCAGGGACATCAGCAATTCACCCCTCCACTTT,CAIRDISNSPLHF
TRBV18,TRBJ2-1,NA,TRBD2,TGTGCCAGCTCACCAGGGCTAGCGGACAATGAGCAGTTCTTC,CASSPGLADNEQFF
TRBV6-2/TRBV6-3,TRBJ1-2,NA,NA,TGTGCCAGCAGTTACGCATCCTATGGCTACACCTTC,CASSYASYGYTF
TRBV6-5,TRBJ1-2,few,NA,TGTGCCAGCAGTTACGGGTCCAACGTTGGCTATGGCTACACCTTC,CASSYGSNVGYGYTF
TRBV2,TRBJ1-4,NA,NA,TGTGCCAGCAGTGTATTAGGTCGCGGAGAAAAACTGTTTTTT,CASSVLGRGEKLFF
TRBV7-2,TRBJ2-2,once,NA,TGTGCCAGCAGCTTTGAGGACAGCACCGGGGAGCTGTTTTTT,CASSFEDSTGELFF
TRBV24-1,TRBJ1-2,NA,TRBD1,TGTGCCACCAGTGATTCCAGGGGGCTTGGCTACACCTTC,CATSDSRGLGYTF
TRBV4-2,TRBJ2-7,NA,TRBD2,TGTGCCAGCAGCCCGCGGGTAGCGGGGTACGAGCAGTACTTC,CASSPRVAGYEQYF
TRBV5-4,TRBJ1-3,once,NA,TGTGCCAGCAGCTTACCTCGATCCAGCTCTGGAAACACCATATATTTT,CASSLPRSSSGNTIYF
TRBV6-5,TRBJ2-7,few,TRBD1,TGTGCCAGCAGTTACCTCGACAGGGGGGGTGGTTACGAGCAGTACTTC,CASSYLDRGGGYEQYF
TRBV27,TRBJ2-1,NA,TRBD2,TGTGCCAGCAGTTTCTTAGCGGGAAACCGGGTCAATGAGCAGTTCTTC,CASSFLAGNRVNEQFF
TRBV6-2/TRBV6-3,TRBJ2-4,NA,TRBD1,TGTGCCAGCAGTTTGGACAGGGTCGTGGGAGACATTCAGTACTTC,CASSLDRVVGDIQYF
TRBV5-1,TRBJ2-7,NA,TRBD1,TGCGCCAGCAGCCCGACAGGGGTCGAGCAGTACTTC,CASSPTGVEQYF
TRBV7-2,TRBJ1-2,NA,TRBD1,TGTGCCAGCAGCTCTCCCCGGGACAGAGGCAACTATGGCTACACCTTC,CASSSPRDRGNYGYTF
TRBV30,TRBJ2-2,NA,TRBD1,TGTGCCTGGAGCCCGGGACAGGGGGCGACCGGGGAGCTGTTTTTT,CAWSPGQGATGELFF
TRBV5-1,TRBJ1-4,once,NA,TGCGCCAGCAGCTTGACAGGGATTCAGGGTGAAAAACTGTTTTTT,CASSLTGIQGEKLFF
TRBV7-2,TRBJ1-4,NA,NA,TGTGCCAGCAGCTTAGTTGGGGCCCCAACTAATGAAAAACTGTTTTTT,CASSLVGAPTNEKLFF
TRBV10-1,TRBJ2-7,NA,TRBD1,TGCGCCAGCAGCGCCAACAGGGGCGCAGACGAGCAGTACTTC,CASSANRGADEQYF
TRBV6-5,TRBJ1-5,NA,NA,TGTGCCAGCCGGCGAGGGAGCAATCAGCCCCAGCATTTT,CASRRGSNQPQHF
TRBV10-3,TRBJ2-7,many,TRBD2,TGTGCCATCAGTTCTCCCGGAGGACAGTCCGGACTAGCGGGAGGCCTCTACGAGCAGTACTTC,CAISSPGGQSGLAGGLYEQYF
TRBV10-3,TRBJ2-5,NA,TRBD2,TGTGCCATCAGTGAACTAGCGGGAGGGCCCCAAGAGACCCAGTACTTC,CAISELAGGPQETQYF
TRBV15,TRBJ2-7,NA,TRBD2,TGTGCCACCAGGGGGAGGGGCACTTACGAGCAGTACTTC,CATRGRGTYEQYF
TRBV24-1,TRBJ2-2,NA,NA,TGTGCCACCAGTGATCCGCAGTCTAACACCGGGGAGCTGTTTTTT,CATSDPQSNTGELFF
TRBV30,TRBJ2-1,NA,NA,TGTGCCTGGAGGGGCTGGGGCGCTTACAATGAGCAGTTCTTC,CAWRGWGAYNEQFF
TRBV7-9,TRBJ1-1,NA,NA,TGTGCCAGCAGCCCCGGAGCCTTTAACACTGAAGCTTTCTTT,CASSPGAFNTEAFF
TRBV6-5,TRBJ1-5,few,TRBD1,TGTGCCAGCTGGGACAGCCCGGGGCAGCCCCAGCATTTT,CASWDSPGQPQHF
TRBV6-1,TRBJ1-5,NA,NA,TGTGCCAGCAGTGAAGAATGGACGGTCAATCAGCCCCAGCATTTT,CASSEEWTVNQPQHF